Presented here are 12 T cell receptor beta chains from one specimen sequenced in a study of PD-1 blockade in mismatch repair-deficient tumors. The assay was immunoSEQ multiplex PCR, and TCRdb's table has in-frame clones only and misses some. The sample records some 100,000 clones, over 75% being singletons. The material sequenced was peripheral blood, taken about eight months after starting pembrolizumab. The receptors derive from an adult with mismatch repair-deficient cancer.

The chain couples TRBV19 to TRBJ2-1; D is unclear. Deletions cut 5 bases from V and 2 bases from J, with 13 bases between. Per the germline V gene, CDR1 is LNHDA and CDR2 is SQIVND (reference sequence). The CDR3 is 15 amino acids. CDR3 in amino acids: CASSLRPSAYNEQFF. CDR3 in DNA: TGTGCCAGTAGTCTCCGGCCGTCAGCCTACAATGAGCAGTTCTTC.

V gene TRBV18 combines with J gene TRBJ2-7; 10 bases fit TRBD1. This CDR3 contains 15 residues. J was trimmed by 5 bases and V by 2 bases; bases with no gene match: 6. The germline V gene has CDR1 KGHSH and CDR2 LQKENI. For the CDR3, the DNA is TGTGCCAGCTCACCATTTTCCGGGACAGGGGACGAGCAGTACTTC. It translates to CASSPFSGTGDEQYF.

The gene calls are TRBV11-2 and TRBJ1-1; 8 nucleotides agree with TRBD1. CDR1 is SGHAT, CDR2 FQNNGV, per germline. The ends lost 3 bases at V and 4 bases at J; junction bases unmatched: 4. The CDR3 runs to 14 residues. The CDR3 here is CASSLTGDITEAFF. The CDR3 DNA reads TGTGCCAGCAGCTTGACAGGGGACATCACTGAAGCTTTCTTT. Filled out from reference TRBV11-2 and TRBJ1-1, the complete variable domain reads EAGVAQSPRYKIIEKRQSVAFWCNPISGHATLYWYQQILGQGPKLLIQFQNNGVVDDSQLPKDRFSAERLKGVDSTLKIQPAKLEDSAVYLCASSLTGDITEAFFGQGTRLTVV.

This clone was seen once. The rearrangement uses TRBV9 and TRBJ1-4; the D gene is possibly TRBD1 (5 bases). Trimming removed 2 bases from V and 4 bases from J, with 12 bases in between. The CDR3 spans 15 residues. Germline CDR1 reads SGDLS; CDR2 reads YYNGEE. DNA of the CDR3: TGTGCCAGCAGCGTTTCAGGACACCTTAATGAAAAACTGTTTTTT. Amino acid sequence: CASSVSGHLNEKLFF.

The chain employs TRBV4-1 and TRBJ2-1; 13 nucleotides line up with TRBD2. Looked up from germline, CDR1 is MGHRA and CDR2 is YSYEKL. Trimming took 0 bases from V and 5 from J; bases not matched to a gene: 7. This CDR3 is built from 18 residues. This CDR3 is CASSQEPGLAGTNNEQFF. The CDR3 DNA follows: TGCGCCAGCAGCCAAGAACCGGGACTAGCGGGAACGAACAATGAGCAGTTCTTC.

The chain has TRBV6-5 and TRBJ1-1; D possibly corresponds to TRBD1 (5 bases). Germline V gives CDR1 MNHEY, CDR2 SVGAGI. V shed 0 bases and J shed 0 bases, with 5 bases lying between them. This CDR3 comprises 14 residues. The CDR3 bases are TGTGCCAGCAGTTACTCGGACATGAACACTGAAGCTTTCTTT. Translation: CASSYSDMNTEAFF.

J is TRBJ2-1 and V is TRBV11-2; TRBD2 matches at 8 bases. The CDR3 runs 15 residues. In germline, CDR1 is SGHAT, CDR2 FQNNGV. V lost 5 bases, J lost 8 bases, and 11 bases stayed unmatched. CDR3 sequence: CASSPTLAGLDEQFF. DNA for the CDR3: TGTGCCAGCAGCCCGACTTTAGCGGGACTGGATGAGCAGTTCTTC.

This chain's CDR3 is CASSPPGQGVNTEAFF. The CDR3, as DNA: TGTGCCAGCAGTCCCCCGGGACAGGGAGTGAACACTGAAGCTTTCTTT. The V call is TRBV28, the J call TRBJ1-1, with 9 bases fitting TRBD1. The germline V gene encodes CDR1 MDHEN and CDR2 SYDVKM. Losses at the gene ends were 5 bases for V and 0 bases for J; bases not matched to a gene: 7. The CDR3 is 16 residues long.

This clone was picked up one time. The rearrangement links TRBV5-1 to TRBJ2-7; 7 bases line up with TRBD2. Germline V gene sequence: CDR1 SGHRS, CDR2 YFSETQ. This CDR3 spans 15 amino acids. Unmatched junction bases numbered 12, after V lost 6 bases and J lost 3 bases. The chain's CDR3 is CASNPEAGLNYEQYF. CDR3 nucleotide sequence: TGCGCCAGCAACCCAGAAGCGGGATTAAACTACGAGCAGTACTTC.

The chain joins TRBV28 to TRBJ2-2; D gene unclear. CDR1 is MDHEN, CDR2 SYDVKM, per germline. The CDR3 spans 13 residues. V lost 3 bases to trimming and J lost 4 bases, with 6 bases between them. In nucleotides, the CDR3 is TGTGCCAGCAGTTTTAAAGGCACCGGGGAGCTGTTTTTT. The encoded protein is CASSFKGTGELFF. The full variable domain, in which reference TRBV28 and TRBJ2-2 provide the parts outside the CDR3, is DVKVTQSSRYLVKRTGEKVFLECVQDMDHENMFWYRQDPGLGLRLIYFSYDVKMKEKGDIPEGYSVSREKKERFSLILESASTNQTSMYLCASSFKGTGELFFGEGSRLTVL.

The V call is TRBV7-6, the J call TRBJ2-7, with TRBD2 identical over 8 bases. Germline lookup yields CDR1 SGHVS and CDR2 FNYEAQ. The length of the CDR3 is 14 residues. The V gene end was trimmed by 3 bases and the J gene end by 6 bases; junction bases not matched to a gene: 7. The CDR3 nucleotides are TGTGCCAGCAGCTTGGCCGGGAGGGTGCGCGAGCAGTACTTC. Residues: CASSLAGRVREQYF.

This chain joins TRBV28 and TRBJ2-5; TRBD2 agrees at 10 bases. After removal of 4 bases from V and 4 bases from J, the junction contained 9 bases not matched to a gene. Germline V gives CDR1 MDHEN, CDR2 SYDVKM. The length of the CDR3 is 16 residues. This CDR3 is CASSSSGRGVGETQYF. CDR3 bases: TGTGCCAGCAGTTCTAGCGGGAGAGGAGTGGGAGAGACCCAGTACTTC.